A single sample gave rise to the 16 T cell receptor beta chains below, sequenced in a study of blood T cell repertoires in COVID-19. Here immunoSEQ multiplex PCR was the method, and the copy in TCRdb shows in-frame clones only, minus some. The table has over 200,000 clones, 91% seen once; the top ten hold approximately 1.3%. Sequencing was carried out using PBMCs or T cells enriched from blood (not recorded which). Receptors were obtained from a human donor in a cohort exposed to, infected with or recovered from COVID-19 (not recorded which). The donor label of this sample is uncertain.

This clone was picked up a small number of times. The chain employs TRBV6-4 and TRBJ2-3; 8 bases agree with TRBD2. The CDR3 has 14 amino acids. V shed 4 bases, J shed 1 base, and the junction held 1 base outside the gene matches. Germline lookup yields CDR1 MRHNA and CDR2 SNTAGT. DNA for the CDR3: TGTGCCAGCAGTGTTAGCGGGGGCACAGATACGCAGTATTTT. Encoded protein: CASSVSGGTDTQYF.

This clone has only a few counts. CDR3 DNA sequence: TGTGCCAGCAGCCTAAGCGGAAATGAGCAGTTCTTC. Protein sequence: CASSLSGNEQFF. The chain recombines TRBV7-2 with TRBJ2-1, with D possibly matching TRBD2 (5 bases). Germline V gene data show CDR1 as SGHTA and CDR2 as FQGNSA. The CDR3 runs 12 residues. V was pared by 5 bases and J by 7 bases, with 9 bases between.

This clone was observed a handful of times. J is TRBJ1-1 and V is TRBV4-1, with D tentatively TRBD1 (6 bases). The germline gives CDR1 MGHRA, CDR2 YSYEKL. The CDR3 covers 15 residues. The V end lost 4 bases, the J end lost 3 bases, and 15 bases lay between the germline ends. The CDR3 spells CASSPGAGLDTEAFF. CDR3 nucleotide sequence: TGCGCCAGCAGCCCAGGGGCAGGGTTGGACACTGAAGCTTTCTTT.

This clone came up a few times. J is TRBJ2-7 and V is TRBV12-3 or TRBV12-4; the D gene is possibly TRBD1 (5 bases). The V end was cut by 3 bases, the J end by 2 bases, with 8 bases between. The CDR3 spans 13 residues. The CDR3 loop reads CASSLAGTYEQYF. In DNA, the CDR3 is TGTGCCAGCAGTTTGGCAGGGACCTACGAGCAGTACTTC.

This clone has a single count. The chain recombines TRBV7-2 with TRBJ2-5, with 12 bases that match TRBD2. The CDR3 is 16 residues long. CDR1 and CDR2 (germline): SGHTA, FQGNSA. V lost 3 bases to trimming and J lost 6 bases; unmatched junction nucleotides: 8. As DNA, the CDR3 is TGTGCCAGCAGCTTGATGCCTAGCGGGGGGGGAAAGACCCAGTACTTC. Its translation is CASSLMPSGGGKTQYF. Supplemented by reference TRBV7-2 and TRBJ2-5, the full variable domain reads GAGVSQSPSNKVTEKGKDVELRCDPISGHTALYWYRQSLGQGLEFLIYFQGNSAPDKSGLPSDRFSAERTGGSVSTLTIQRTQQEDSAVYLCASSLMPSGGGKTQYFGPGTRLLVL.

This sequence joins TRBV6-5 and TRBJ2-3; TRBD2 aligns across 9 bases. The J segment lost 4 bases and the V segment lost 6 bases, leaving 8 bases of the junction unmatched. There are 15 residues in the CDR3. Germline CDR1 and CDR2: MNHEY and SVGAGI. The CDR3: CASRNTGTSPDTQYF. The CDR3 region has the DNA TGTGCCAGCAGAAACACCGGGACTAGCCCAGATACGCAGTATTTT.

CDR3 loop: CASSLSGLNQPQHF. The CDR3 DNA follows: TGTGCCAGCAGCTTATCAGGGCTGAATCAGCCCCAGCATTTT. This sequence joins TRBV7-2 and TRBJ1-5; a weak D match, TRBD1 (5 bases). CDR1 and CDR2 from the germline V gene are SGHTA and FQGNSA. There are 14 residues in the CDR3. Trimming removed 2 bases from V and 4 bases from J, with 9 bases in between.

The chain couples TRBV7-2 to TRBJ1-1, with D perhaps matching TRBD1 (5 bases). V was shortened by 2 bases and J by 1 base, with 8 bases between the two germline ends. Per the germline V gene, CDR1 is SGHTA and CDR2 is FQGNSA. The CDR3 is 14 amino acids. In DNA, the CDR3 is TGTGCCAGCAGCTTACAGGGCGGGAACACTGAAGCTTTCTTT. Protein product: CASSLQGGNTEAFF. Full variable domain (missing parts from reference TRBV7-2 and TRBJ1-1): GAGVSQSPSNKVTEKGKDVELRCDPISGHTALYWYRQSLGQGLEFLIYFQGNSAPDKSGLPSDRFSAERTGGSVSTLTIQRTQQEDSAVYLCASSLQGGNTEAFFGQGTRLTVV.

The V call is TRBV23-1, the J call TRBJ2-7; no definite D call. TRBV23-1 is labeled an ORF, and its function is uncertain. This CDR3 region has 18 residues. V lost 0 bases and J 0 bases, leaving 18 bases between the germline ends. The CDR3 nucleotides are TGCGCCAGCAGTCAATCCTTTTACCGGGTACCTACCTCCTACGAGCAGTACTTC. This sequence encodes CASSQSFYRVPTSYEQYF.

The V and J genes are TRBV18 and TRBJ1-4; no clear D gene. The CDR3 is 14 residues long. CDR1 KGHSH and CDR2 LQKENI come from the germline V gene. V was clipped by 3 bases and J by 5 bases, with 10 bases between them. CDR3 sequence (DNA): TGTGCCAGCTCACCCGGGAGTCCAAATGAAAAACTGTTTTTT. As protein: CASSPGSPNEKLFF.

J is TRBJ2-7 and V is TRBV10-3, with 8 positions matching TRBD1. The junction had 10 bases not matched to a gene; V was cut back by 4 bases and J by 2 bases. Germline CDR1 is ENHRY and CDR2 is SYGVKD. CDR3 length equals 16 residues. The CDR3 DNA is TGTGCCATCAGTGGGGGACAGGTACGGAGCGCCTACGAGCAGTACTTC. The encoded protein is CAISGGQVRSAYEQYF.

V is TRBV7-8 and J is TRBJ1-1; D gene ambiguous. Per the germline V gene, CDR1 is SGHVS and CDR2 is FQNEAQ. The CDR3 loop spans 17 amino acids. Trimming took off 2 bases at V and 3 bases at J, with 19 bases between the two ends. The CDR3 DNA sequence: TGTGCCAGCAGCTTACCCCGCCGCGGGGATAGGGACACTGAAGCTTTCTTT. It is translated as CASSLPRRGDRDTEAFF.

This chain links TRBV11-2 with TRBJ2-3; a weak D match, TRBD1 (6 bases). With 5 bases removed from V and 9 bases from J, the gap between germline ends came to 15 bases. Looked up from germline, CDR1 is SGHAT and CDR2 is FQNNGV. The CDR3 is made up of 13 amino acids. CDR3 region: CASSPPTGYTQYF. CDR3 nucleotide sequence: TGTGCCAGCAGCCCTCCAACAGGGTACACGCAGTATTTT.

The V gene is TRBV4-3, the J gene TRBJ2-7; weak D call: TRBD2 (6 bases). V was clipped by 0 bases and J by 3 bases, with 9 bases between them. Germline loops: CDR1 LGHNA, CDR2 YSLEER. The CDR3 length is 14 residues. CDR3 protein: CASSQDQGLYEQYF. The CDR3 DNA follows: TGCGCCAGCAGCCAAGATCAGGGACTCTACGAGCAGTACTTC.

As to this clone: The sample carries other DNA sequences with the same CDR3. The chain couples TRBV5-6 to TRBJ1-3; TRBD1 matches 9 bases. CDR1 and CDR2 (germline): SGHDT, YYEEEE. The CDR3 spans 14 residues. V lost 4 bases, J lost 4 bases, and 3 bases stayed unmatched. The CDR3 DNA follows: TGTGCCAGCAGCCTGGGACAGGGAGGAAACACCATATATTTT. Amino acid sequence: CASSLGQGGNTIYF.

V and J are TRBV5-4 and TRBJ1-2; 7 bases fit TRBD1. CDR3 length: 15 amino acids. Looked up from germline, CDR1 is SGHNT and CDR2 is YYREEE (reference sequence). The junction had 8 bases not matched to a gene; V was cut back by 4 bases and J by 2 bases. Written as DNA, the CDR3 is TGTGCCAGCAGCCTAATGACAGGGAGAAACTATGGCTACACCTTC. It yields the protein CASSLMTGRNYGYTF.